The next 6 T cell receptor beta chains were all read from a single sample in a study of control samples from healthy donors and cancer patients. Data came from immunoSEQ multiplex PCR; TCRdb stores just in-frame clones and leaves some out. The table lists 150,000 to 200,000 clones, around 93% of them singletons. Sequencing used blood. Receptor source: a man between 18 and 29 years old in good health.

The chain uses TRBV9 and TRBJ2-3; D uncertain. Trimming left V 0 bases short and J 2 bases short, with 10 bases between. Germline V gives CDR1 SGDLS, CDR2 YYNGEE. The CDR3 covers 15 residues. CDR3 region: CASSVGQLPTDTQYF. The CDR3 bases are TGTGCCAGCAGCGTAGGGCAGCTCCCCACAGATACGCAGTATTTT.

The genes are TRBV5-4 and TRBJ2-3; 7 bases match TRBD1. Trimming took 6 bases from V and 3 from J; bases not matched to a gene: 7. The CDR3 has 14 amino acids. Per germline, CDR1 SGHNT and CDR2 YYREEE (reference sequence). CDR3 sequence reads: CASKGAEGTDTQYF. In DNA form, the CDR3 reads TGTGCCAGCAAGGGGGCCGAGGGAACAGATACGCAGTATTTT.

The CDR3 protein is CASSRRGLANEKLFF. CDR3 DNA sequence: TGTGCCAGCAGCCGGAGGGGGCTGGCTAATGAAAAACTGTTTTTT. The chain has TRBV14 and TRBJ1-4; TRBD1 matches 7 bases. Germline trimming cut 4 bases from V and 3 bases from J; bases unmatched to any gene: 5. Germline assignment: CDR1 SGHDN and CDR2 FVKESK. This CDR3 contains 15 residues.

J is TRBJ1-6 and V is TRBV19, with 7 bases identical to TRBD1. This CDR3 comprises 15 residues. Trimming took 3 bases from V and 6 from J; bases not matched to a gene: 5. The V gene's germline CDR1 is LNHDA and CDR2 SQIVND (reference sequence). CDR3 nucleotide sequence: TGTGCCAGTAGTATTGGGGGACAGACTAATTCACCCCTCCACTTT. Amino acid sequence: CASSIGGQTNSPLHF.

V is TRBV6-5 and J is TRBJ2-2; 9 bases align to TRBD2. Germline V gene sequence: CDR1 MNHEY, CDR2 SVGAGI. The CDR3 is made up of 14 amino acids. The junction had 10 bases not matched to a gene; V was cut back by 10 bases and J by 7 bases. CDR3 protein: CAIPRGGLGGELFF. For the CDR3, the DNA is TGTGCCATCCCGCGGGGGGGCCTAGGCGGGGAGCTGTTTTTT.

This chain connects TRBV2 to TRBJ1-2, with D maybe TRBD1 (6 bases). V gave up 1 base and J gave up 10 bases, with 16 bases separating them. The CDR3 covers 14 residues. Germline CDR1 reads SNHLY; CDR2 reads FYNNEI. In DNA, the CDR3 is TGTGCCAGCAGTGAAGAGTCGGGGGCCAGGGCCTACACCTTC. Its translation: CASSEESGARAYTF.